This T cell receptor (beta chain) was retrieved from a study of blood T cell repertoires in COVID-19. Generated by immunoSEQ multiplex PCR, the TCRdb table keeps only in-frame clones and is missing some. The sample includes under 350,000 clones, roughly nine tenths of them seen just once. Trimming left V 5 bases short and J 5 bases short, with 10 bases between. The CDR3 has 13 residues. Germline-derived CDR1 and CDR2 are SGHTA and FQGNSA. The study drew participants aged about 18 to 90 years from around 24 US areas. Recovered status applied to Cohort 3 donors who had two consecutive negative PCRs. It also applied to those with clearance or with symptom resolution.

This sequence originates from a woman aged 40-49 years who had recovered from COVID-19. The genes are TRBV7-2 and TRBJ1-5; TRBD1 is a possible D gene (5 bases). Source material: PBMCs or T cells enriched from blood (not recorded which). Written as DNA, the CDR3 is TGTGCCAGCAGCCACGACAGTTATCAGCCCCAGCATTTT. Protein: CASSHDSYQPQHF.